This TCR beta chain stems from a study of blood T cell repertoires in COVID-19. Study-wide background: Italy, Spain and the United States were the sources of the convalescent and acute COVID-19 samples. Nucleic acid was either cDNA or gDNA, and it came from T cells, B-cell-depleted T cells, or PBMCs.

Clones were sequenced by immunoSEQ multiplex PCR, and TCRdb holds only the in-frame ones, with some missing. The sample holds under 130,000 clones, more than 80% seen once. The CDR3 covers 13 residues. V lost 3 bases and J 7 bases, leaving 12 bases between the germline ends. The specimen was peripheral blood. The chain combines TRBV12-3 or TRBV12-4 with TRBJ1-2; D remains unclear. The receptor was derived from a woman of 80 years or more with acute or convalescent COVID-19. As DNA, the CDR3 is TGTGCCAGCAGTTTTTTCGGGGAGGGTGGCTACACCTTC. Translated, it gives CASSFFGEGGYTF.